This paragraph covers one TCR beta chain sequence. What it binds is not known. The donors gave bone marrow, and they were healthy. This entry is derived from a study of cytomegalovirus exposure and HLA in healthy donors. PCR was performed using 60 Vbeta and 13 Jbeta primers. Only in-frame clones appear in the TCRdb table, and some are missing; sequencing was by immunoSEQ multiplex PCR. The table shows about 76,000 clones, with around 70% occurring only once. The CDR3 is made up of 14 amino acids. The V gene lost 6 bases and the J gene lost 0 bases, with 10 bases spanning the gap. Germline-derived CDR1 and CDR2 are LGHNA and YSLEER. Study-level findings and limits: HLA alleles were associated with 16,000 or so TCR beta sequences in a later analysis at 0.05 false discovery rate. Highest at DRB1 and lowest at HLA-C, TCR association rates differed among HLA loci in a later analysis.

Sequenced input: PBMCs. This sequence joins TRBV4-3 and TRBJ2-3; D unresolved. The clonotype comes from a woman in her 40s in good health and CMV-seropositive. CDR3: CASRRSASTDTQYF. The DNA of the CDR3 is TGCGCCAGCAGGAGGTCCGCTAGCACAGATACGCAGTATTTT.